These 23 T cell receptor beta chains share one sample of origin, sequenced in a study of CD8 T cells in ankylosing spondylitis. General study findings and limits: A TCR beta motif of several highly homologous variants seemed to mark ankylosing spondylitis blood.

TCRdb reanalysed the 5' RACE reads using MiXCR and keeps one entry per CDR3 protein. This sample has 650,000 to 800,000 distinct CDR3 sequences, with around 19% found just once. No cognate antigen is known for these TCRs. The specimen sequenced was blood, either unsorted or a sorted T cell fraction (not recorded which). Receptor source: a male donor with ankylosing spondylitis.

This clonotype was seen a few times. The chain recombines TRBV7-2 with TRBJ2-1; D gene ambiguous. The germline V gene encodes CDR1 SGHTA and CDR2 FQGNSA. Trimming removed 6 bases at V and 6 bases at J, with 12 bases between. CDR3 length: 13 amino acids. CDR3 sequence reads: CASRHSNANEQFF. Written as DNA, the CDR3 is TGTGCCAGCAGACACTCTAATGCCAATGAGCAGTTCTTC. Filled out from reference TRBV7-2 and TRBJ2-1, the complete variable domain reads GAGVSQSPSNKVTEKGKDVELRCDPISGHTALYWYRQSLGQGLEFLIYFQGNSAPDKSGLPSDRFSAERTGGSVSTLTIQRTQQEDSAVYLCASRHSNANEQFFGPGTRLTVL.

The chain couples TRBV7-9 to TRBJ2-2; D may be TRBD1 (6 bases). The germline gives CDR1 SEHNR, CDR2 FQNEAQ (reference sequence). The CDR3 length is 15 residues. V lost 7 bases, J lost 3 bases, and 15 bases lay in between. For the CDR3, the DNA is TGTGCCAGCAACCCGGGGACATACTACACCGGGGAGCTGTTTTTT. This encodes CASNPGTYYTGELFF.

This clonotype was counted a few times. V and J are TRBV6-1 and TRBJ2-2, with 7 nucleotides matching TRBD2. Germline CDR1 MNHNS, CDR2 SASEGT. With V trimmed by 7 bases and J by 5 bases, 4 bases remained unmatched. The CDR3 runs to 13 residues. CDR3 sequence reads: CASNSRETGELFF. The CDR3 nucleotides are TGTGCCAGCAACTCGCGGGAGACCGGGGAGCTGTTTTTT.

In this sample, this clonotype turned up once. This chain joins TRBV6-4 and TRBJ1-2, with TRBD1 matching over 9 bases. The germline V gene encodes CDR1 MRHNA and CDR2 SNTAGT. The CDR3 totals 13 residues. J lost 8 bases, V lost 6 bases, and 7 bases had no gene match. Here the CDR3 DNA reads TGTGCCAGCAGCCCCTCCGGGACAGGGGGCTACACCTTC. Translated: CASSPSGTGGYTF.

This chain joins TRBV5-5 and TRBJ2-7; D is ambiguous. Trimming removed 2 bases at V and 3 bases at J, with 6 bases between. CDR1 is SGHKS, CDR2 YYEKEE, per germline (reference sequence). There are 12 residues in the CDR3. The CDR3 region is CASSLRIYEQYF. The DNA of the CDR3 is TGTGCCAGCAGCTTAAGGATCTACGAGCAGTACTTC.

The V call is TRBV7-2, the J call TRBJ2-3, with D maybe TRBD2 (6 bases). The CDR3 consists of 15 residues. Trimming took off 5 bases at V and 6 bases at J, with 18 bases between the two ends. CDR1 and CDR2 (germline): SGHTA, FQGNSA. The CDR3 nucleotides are TGTGCCAGCAGCCTCGGTCGGCGGGGATCGGATACGCAGTATTTT. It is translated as CASSLGRRGSDTQYF.

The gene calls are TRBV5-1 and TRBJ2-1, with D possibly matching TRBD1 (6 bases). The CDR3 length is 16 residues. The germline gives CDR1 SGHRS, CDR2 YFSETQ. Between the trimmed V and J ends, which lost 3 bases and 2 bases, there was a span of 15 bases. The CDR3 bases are TGCGCCAGCAGCTCACGATCCGGGACAACCTACAATGAGCAGTTCTTC. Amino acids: CASSSRSGTTYNEQFF.

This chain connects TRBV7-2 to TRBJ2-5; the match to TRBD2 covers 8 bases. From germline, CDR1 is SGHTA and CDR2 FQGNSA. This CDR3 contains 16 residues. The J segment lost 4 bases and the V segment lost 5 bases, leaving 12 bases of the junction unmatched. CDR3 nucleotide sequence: TGTGCCAGCAGCCGAACCCCGGGACTAGGCACAGAGACCCAGTACTTC. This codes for CASSRTPGLGTETQYF. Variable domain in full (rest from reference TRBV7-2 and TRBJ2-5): GAGVSQSPSNKVTEKGKDVELRCDPISGHTALYWYRQSLGQGLEFLIYFQGNSAPDKSGLPSDRFSAERTGGSVSTLTIQRTQQEDSAVYLCASSRTPGLGTETQYFGPGTRLLVL.

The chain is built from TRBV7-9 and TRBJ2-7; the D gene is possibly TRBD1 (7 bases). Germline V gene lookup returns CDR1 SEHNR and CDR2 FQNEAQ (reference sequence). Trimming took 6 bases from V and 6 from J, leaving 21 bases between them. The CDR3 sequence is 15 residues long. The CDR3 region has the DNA TGTGCCAGCAGTCGGAGTGGGTCAGGGGGAGGCGAGCAGTACTTC. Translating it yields CASSRSGSGGGEQYF.

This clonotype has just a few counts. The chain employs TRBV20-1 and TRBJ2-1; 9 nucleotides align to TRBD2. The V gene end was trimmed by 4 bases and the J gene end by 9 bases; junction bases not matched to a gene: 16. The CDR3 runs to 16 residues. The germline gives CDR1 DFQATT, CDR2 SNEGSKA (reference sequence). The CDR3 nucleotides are TGCAGTGCTACCCTTTTGGGGCTAGCGGGAAGGGGTGAGCAGTTCTTC. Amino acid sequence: CSATLLGLAGRGEQFF.

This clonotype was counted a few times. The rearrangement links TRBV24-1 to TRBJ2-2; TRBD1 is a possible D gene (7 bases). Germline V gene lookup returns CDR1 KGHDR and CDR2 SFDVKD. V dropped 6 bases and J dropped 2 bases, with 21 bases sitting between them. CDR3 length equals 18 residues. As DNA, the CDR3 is TGTGCCACCAGTAAAACCCCCGGCGGGACAGCTAACACCGGGGAGCTGTTTTTT. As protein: CATSKTPGGTANTGELFF.

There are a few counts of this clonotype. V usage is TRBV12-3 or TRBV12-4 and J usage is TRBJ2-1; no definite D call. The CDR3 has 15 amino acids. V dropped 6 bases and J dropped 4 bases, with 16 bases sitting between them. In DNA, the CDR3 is TGTGCCAGCAGCGCGCGAATGATGGGTTACAATGAGCAGTTCTTC. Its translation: CASSARMMGYNEQFF.

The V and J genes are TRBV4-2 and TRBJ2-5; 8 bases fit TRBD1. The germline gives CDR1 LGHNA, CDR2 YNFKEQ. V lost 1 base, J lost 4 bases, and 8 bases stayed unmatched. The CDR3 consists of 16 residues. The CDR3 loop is CASSQVGRGPVETQYF. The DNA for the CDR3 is TGTGCCAGCAGCCAAGTCGGCAGGGGGCCCGTAGAGACCCAGTACTTC.

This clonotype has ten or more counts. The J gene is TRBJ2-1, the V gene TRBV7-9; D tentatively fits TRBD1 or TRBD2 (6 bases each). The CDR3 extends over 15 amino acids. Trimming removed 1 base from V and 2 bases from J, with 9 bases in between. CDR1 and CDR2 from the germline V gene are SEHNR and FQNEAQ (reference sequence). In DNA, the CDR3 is TGTGCCAGCAGCTTAGTAGGGGGGACCTACAATGAGCAGTTCTTC. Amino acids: CASSLVGGTYNEQFF.

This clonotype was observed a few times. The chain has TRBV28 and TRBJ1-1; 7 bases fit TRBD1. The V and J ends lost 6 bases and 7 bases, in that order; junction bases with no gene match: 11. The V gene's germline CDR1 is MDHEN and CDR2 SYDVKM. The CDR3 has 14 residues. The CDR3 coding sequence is TGTGCCAGCAGCCCTCCGGGGACAGTGAATGAAGCTTTCTTT. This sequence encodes CASSPPGTVNEAFF.

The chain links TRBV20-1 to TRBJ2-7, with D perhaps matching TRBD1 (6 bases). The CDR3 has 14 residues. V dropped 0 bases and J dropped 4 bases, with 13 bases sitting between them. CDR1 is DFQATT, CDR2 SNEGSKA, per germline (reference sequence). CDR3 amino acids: CSARDPGQPYEQYF. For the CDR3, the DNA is TGCAGTGCTAGAGATCCCGGACAGCCTTACGAGCAGTACTTC.

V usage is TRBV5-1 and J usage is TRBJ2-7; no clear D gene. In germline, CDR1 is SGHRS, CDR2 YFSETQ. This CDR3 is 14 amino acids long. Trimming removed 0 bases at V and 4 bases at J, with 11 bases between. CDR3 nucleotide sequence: TGCGCCAGCAGCTTGGTCACGGCAGGATACGAGCAGTACTTC. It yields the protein CASSLVTAGYEQYF.

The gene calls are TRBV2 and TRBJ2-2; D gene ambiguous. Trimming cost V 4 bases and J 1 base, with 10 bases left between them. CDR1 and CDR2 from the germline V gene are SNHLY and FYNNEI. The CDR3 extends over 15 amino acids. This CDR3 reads CASSALTLNTGELFF. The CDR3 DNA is TGTGCCAGCAGTGCCCTTACTCTGAACACCGGGGAGCTGTTTTTT.

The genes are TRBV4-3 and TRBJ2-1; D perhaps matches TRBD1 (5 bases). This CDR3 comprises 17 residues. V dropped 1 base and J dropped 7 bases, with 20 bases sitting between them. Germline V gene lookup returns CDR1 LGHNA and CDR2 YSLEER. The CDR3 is CASSQVVADPSGNEQFF. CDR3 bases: TGCGCCAGCAGCCAAGTCGTCGCCGATCCCTCAGGGAATGAGCAGTTCTTC.

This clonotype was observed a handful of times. The CDR3 DNA follows: TGCAGTGCTAGGGGTGGGCACAATGAGCAGTTCTTC. Translated, it gives CSARGGHNEQFF. V is TRBV20-1 and J is TRBJ2-1; D ambiguous. The germline gives CDR1 DFQATT, CDR2 SNEGSKA (reference sequence). V shed 3 bases and J shed 5 bases, with 8 bases lying between them. The CDR3 consists of 12 residues.

This CDR3 reads CASSFPQLDYTGELFF. CDR3 coding DNA: TGTGCCAGCAGTTTTCCGCAGCTAGACTACACCGGGGAGCTGTTTTTT. J is TRBJ2-2 and V is TRBV12-3 or TRBV12-4; D is unresolved. This CDR3 contains 16 residues. V was trimmed by 3 bases and J by 3 bases, leaving 14 bases between them.

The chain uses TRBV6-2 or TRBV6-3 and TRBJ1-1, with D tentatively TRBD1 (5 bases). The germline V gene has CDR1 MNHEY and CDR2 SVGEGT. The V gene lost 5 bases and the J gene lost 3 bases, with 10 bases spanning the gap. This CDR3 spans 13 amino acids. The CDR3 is CASSHRGDTEAFF. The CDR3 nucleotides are TGTGCCAGCAGTCACCGGGGGGACACTGAAGCTTTCTTT.

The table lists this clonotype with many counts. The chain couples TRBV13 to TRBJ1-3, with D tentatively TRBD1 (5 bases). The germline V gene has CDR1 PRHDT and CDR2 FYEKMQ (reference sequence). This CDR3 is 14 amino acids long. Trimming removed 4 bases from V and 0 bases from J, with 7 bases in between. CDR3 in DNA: TGTGCCAGCAGCTCTCAGGGCTCTGGAAACACCATATATTTT. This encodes CASSSQGSGNTIYF.